This is a list of T cell receptor beta chains from one sample in a study of low-dose radiotherapy and immunotherapy resistance in tumors. TCRdb reprocessed the reads with MiXCR, giving one entry per CDR3 protein. The sample has fewer than 110,000 distinct CDR3 sequences, less than 25% seen once; the top ten hold 4.1%. Specimen: PBMCs, collected after low-dose radiotherapy plus immunotherapy. The receptors were gathered from a male donor with prostate cancer. Each CDR3 is given with its conserved first and last residue. The order of the fields is clone size, D gene, J gene, V gene, CDR3 protein, CDR3 DNA. A D gene is named only where the DNA matches it firmly. Part of the rows lack a size; the others show once, few, many or a class for expanded clones.

clone_size: many; d_call: TRBD1; j_call: TRBJ2-2; v_call: TRBV7-3; cdr3_aa: CASSQGVTGELFF; cdr3_nt: TGTGCCAGCAGCCAGGGGGTCACCGGGGAGCTGTTTTTT
clone_size: .; d_call: .; j_call: TRBJ2-3; v_call: TRBV27; cdr3_aa: CASSSEKGTDTQYF; cdr3_nt: TGTGCCAGCAGTTCCGAGAAGGGGACAGATACGCAGTATTTT
clone_size: many; d_call: .; j_call: TRBJ2-5; v_call: TRBV29-1; cdr3_aa: CSVEGLMRGGSTQYF; cdr3_nt: TGCAGCGTTGAAGGACTCATGAGGGGAGGCAGCACCCAGTACTTC
clone_size: .; d_call: .; j_call: TRBJ1-1; v_call: TRBV2; cdr3_aa: CASRGGPEAFF; cdr3_nt: TGTGCCAGCAGAGGTGGTCCTGAAGCTTTCTTT
clone_size: many; d_call: TRBD2; j_call: TRBJ2-5; v_call: TRBV27; cdr3_aa: CASSLSSGGTQETQYF; cdr3_nt: TGTGCCAGCAGTCTATCTAGCGGGGGAACTCAAGAGACCCAGTACTTC
clone_size: once; d_call: .; j_call: TRBJ2-3; v_call: TRBV2; cdr3_aa: CASPILYF; cdr3_nt: TGTGCCAGCCCCATATTGTATTTT
clone_size: many; d_call: .; j_call: TRBJ1-1; v_call: TRBV29-1; cdr3_aa: CSGRVNTEAFF; cdr3_nt: TGCAGCGGACGGGTGAACACTGAAGCTTTCTTT
clone_size: many; d_call: .; j_call: TRBJ2-1; v_call: TRBV12-3/TRBV12-4; cdr3_aa: CASSSTDEQFF; cdr3_nt: TGTGCCAGCAGTTCGACCGATGAGCAGTTCTTC
clone_size: many; d_call: .; j_call: TRBJ2-3; v_call: TRBV5-1; cdr3_aa: CASSRAPPDTQYF; cdr3_nt: TGCGCCAGCTCGCGGGCCCCCCCAGATACGCAGTATTTT
clone_size: many; d_call: .; j_call: TRBJ2-3; v_call: TRBV9; cdr3_aa: CASSVDSSREGDTQYF; cdr3_nt: TGTGCCAGCAGCGTAGATTCTAGCAGAGAGGGAGATACGCAGTATTTT
clone_size: many; d_call: .; j_call: TRBJ2-1; v_call: TRBV4-2; cdr3_aa: CASSQASAIQFF; cdr3_nt: TGTGCCAGCAGCCAAGCCAGTGCCATTCAGTTCTTC
clone_size: few; d_call: .; j_call: TRBJ2-7; v_call: TRBV5-6; cdr3_aa: CASSLVDARSSYEQYF; cdr3_nt: TGTGCCAGCAGCTTGGTCGACGCAAGGAGCTCCTACGAGCAGTACTTC
clone_size: many; d_call: TRBD2; j_call: TRBJ2-1; v_call: TRBV5-1; cdr3_aa: CASSPLYGGGPWRSSYNEPFF; cdr3_nt: TGCGCCAGCAGCCCACTCTACGGCGGGGGGCCGTGGAGAAGCTCCTACAATGAGCCGTTCTTC
clone_size: many; d_call: TRBD1; j_call: TRBJ1-6; v_call: TRBV7-6; cdr3_aa: CASSLGQGLSYNSPLHF; cdr3_nt: TGTGCCAGCAGCTTGGGACAGGGGCTTTCCTATAATTCACCCCTCCACTTT
clone_size: many; d_call: TRBD1; j_call: TRBJ1-1; v_call: TRBV7-2; cdr3_aa: CASSPDRGMNTEAFF; cdr3_nt: TGTGCCAGCAGCCCGGACAGGGGAATGAACACTGAAGCTTTCTTT
clone_size: many; d_call: TRBD1; j_call: TRBJ2-7; v_call: TRBV18; cdr3_aa: CASSPQGASFSYEQYF; cdr3_nt: TGTGCCAGCTCACCTCAGGGGGCGTCATTCTCCTACGAGCAGTACTTC
clone_size: many; d_call: .; j_call: TRBJ2-7; v_call: TRBV29-1; cdr3_aa: CSVSGSRGGTYEQYF; cdr3_nt: TGCAGCGTTAGTGGTTCGAGGGGGGGAACCTACGAGCAGTACTTC
clone_size: .; d_call: .; j_call: TRBJ1-6; v_call: TRBV2; cdr3_aa: CASSTPDPTLHF; cdr3_nt: TGTGCCAGCAGTACACCGGACCCGACCCTCCACTTT
clone_size: many; d_call: .; j_call: TRBJ2-3; v_call: TRBV2; cdr3_aa: CASSARGPDTQYF; cdr3_nt: TGTGCCAGCAGCGCAAGGGGCCCAGATACGCAGTATTTT
clone_size: .; d_call: .; j_call: TRBJ2-3; v_call: TRBV28; cdr3_aa: CATTEGDGTDTQYF; cdr3_nt: TGTGCCACCACGGAGGGGGACGGCACAGATACGCAGTATTTT
clone_size: many; d_call: .; j_call: TRBJ2-7; v_call: TRBV5-4; cdr3_aa: CASSLARGYEQYF; cdr3_nt: TGTGCCAGCAGCTTGGCGAGGGGTTACGAGCAGTACTTC
clone_size: many; d_call: .; j_call: TRBJ2-3; v_call: TRBV7-9; cdr3_aa: CASSPRWATDTQYF; cdr3_nt: TGTGCCAGCAGCCCCCGTTGGGCCACAGATACGCAGTATTTT
clone_size: many; d_call: .; j_call: TRBJ1-4; v_call: TRBV2; cdr3_aa: CASSSEGSTEKLFF; cdr3_nt: TGTGCCAGCAGTTCCGAAGGTTCTACTGAAAAACTGTTTTTT
clone_size: many; d_call: TRBD1; j_call: TRBJ1-2; v_call: TRBV11-2; cdr3_aa: CASSPGTGGRGYTF; cdr3_nt: TGTGCCAGCAGCCCCGGGACAGGGGGCCGCGGCTACACCTTC
clone_size: .; d_call: .; j_call: TRBJ2-2; v_call: TRBV19; cdr3_aa: CASSIVRAGQLNTGELFF; cdr3_nt: TGTGCCAGTAGTATAGTCAGGGCGGGACAGCTTAACACCGGGGAGCTGTTTTTT
clone_size: .; d_call: .; j_call: TRBJ1-5; v_call: TRBV9; cdr3_aa: CASNQGPGGNQPQHF; cdr3_nt: TGTGCCAGCAACCAGGGACCGGGAGGCAATCAGCCCCAGCATTTT
clone_size: .; d_call: .; j_call: TRBJ1-4; v_call: TRBV30; cdr3_aa: CAWSSGTPFNEKLFF; cdr3_nt: TGTGCCTGGAGTTCCGGGACACCCTTCAATGAAAAACTGTTTTTT
clone_size: many; d_call: TRBD2; j_call: TRBJ2-3; v_call: TRBV9; cdr3_aa: CASSGLAGGPPDTQYF; cdr3_nt: TGTGCCAGCAGCGGACTAGCGGGGGGGCCCCCAGATACGCAGTATTTT
clone_size: many; d_call: TRBD1; j_call: TRBJ1-1; v_call: TRBV7-2; cdr3_aa: CASSARTGPQVAFF; cdr3_nt: TGTGCCAGCAGCGCTAGGACAGGGCCTCAGGTGGCTTTCTTT
clone_size: many; d_call: .; j_call: TRBJ1-1; v_call: TRBV29-1; cdr3_aa: CSVSGMNTEAFF; cdr3_nt: TGCAGCGTTTCAGGGATGAACACTGAAGCTTTCTTT
clone_size: many; d_call: .; j_call: TRBJ1-2; v_call: TRBV5-4; cdr3_aa: CASSPTDNYGYTF; cdr3_nt: TGTGCCAGCAGCCCTACTGATAACTATGGCTACACCTTC
clone_size: many; d_call: .; j_call: TRBJ2-6; v_call: TRBV6-6; cdr3_aa: CASSYSGANVLTF; cdr3_nt: TGTGCCAGCTCGTACTCTGGGGCCAACGTCCTGACTTTC
clone_size: .; d_call: TRBD1; j_call: TRBJ1-4; v_call: TRBV6-1; cdr3_aa: CASSETGPEKLFF; cdr3_nt: TGTGCCAGCAGTGAGACAGGGCCCGAAAAACTGTTTTTT
clone_size: few; d_call: .; j_call: TRBJ2-5; v_call: TRBV20-1; cdr3_aa: CSADGKSSQETQYF; cdr3_nt: TGCAGTGCGGACGGAAAGAGTAGCCAAGAGACCCAGTACTTC
clone_size: .; d_call: TRBD1; j_call: TRBJ1-5; v_call: TRBV5-4; cdr3_aa: CASSSGQDDQPQHF; cdr3_nt: TGTGCCAGCAGCTCTGGACAGGACGATCAGCCCCAGCATTTT
clone_size: .; d_call: TRBD1; j_call: TRBJ2-1; v_call: TRBV18; cdr3_aa: CASSRQGGDNEQFF; cdr3_nt: TGTGCCAGCTCTCGACAGGGTGGTGACAATGAGCAGTTCTTC